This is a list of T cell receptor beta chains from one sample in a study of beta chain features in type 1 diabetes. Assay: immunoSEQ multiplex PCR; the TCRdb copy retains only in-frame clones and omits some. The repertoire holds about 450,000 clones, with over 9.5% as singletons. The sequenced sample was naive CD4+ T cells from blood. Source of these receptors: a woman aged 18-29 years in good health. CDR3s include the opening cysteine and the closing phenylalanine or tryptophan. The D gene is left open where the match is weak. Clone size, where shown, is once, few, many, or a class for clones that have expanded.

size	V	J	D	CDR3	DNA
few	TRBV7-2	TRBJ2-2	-	CASSLVGQPRGELFF	TGTGCCAGCAGCTTAGTTGGGCAGCCAAGGGGGGAGCTGTTTTTT
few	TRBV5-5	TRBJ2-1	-	CASSLDPGSYNEQFF	TGTGCCAGCAGCTTGGACCCAGGGTCCTACAATGAGCAGTTCTTC
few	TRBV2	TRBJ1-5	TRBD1	CASDREDNQPQHF	TGTGCCAGCGACAGGGAGGACAATCAGCCCCAGCATTTT
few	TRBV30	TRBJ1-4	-	CASSWASEKLFF	TGTGCCTCCAGCTGGGCTTCGGAAAAACTGTTTTTT
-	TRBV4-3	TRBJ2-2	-	CASSRDYGVGELFF	TGCGCCAGCAGCCGAGACTACGGCGTCGGGGAGCTGTTTTTT
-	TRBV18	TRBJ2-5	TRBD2	CASSRQLAAQETQYF	TGTGCCAGCTCACGGCAACTAGCGGCCCAAGAGACCCAGTACTTC
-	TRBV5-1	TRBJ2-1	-	CASSSRGGLFF	TGCGCCAGCAGCTCCAGGGGGGGACTGTTCTTC
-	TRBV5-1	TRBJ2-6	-	CASSLTTSGANVLTF	TGCGCCAGCAGCCTGACTACTTCTGGGGCCAACGTCCTGACTTTC
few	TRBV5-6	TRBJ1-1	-	CASSLVPGMNTEAFF	TGTGCCAGCAGCTTGGTTCCAGGGATGAACACTGAAGCTTTCTTT
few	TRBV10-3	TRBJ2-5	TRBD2	CAISERGLGETQYF	TGTGCCATCAGTGAGAGGGGACTAGGAGAGACCCAGTACTTC
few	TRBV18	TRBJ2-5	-	CASSSTGIQETQYF	TGTGCCAGCTCATCTACAGGGATACAAGAGACCCAGTACTTC
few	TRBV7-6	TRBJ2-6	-	CASSSRTTGANVLTF	TGTGCCAGCAGCTCTCGGACTACTGGGGCCAACGTCCTGACTTTC
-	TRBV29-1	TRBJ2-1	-	CSVAVTLQFF	TGCAGCGTAGCAGTAACCCTGCAGTTCTTC
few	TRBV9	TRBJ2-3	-	CASTGSTDTQYF	TGTGCCAGCACAGGGAGCACAGATACGCAGTATTTT
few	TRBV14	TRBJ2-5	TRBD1	CASSQGQGGETQYF	TGTGCCAGCAGCCAGGGACAGGGTGGAGAGACCCAGTACTTC
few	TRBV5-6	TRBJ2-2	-	CASSPRGATGELFF	TGTGCCAGCAGCCCGAGGGGGGCTACCGGGGAGCTGTTTTTT
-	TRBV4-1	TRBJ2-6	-	CASSQDWAGANVLTF	TGCGCCAGCAGCCAAGACTGGGCTGGGGCCAACGTCCTGACTTTC
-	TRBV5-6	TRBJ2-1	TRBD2	CASSRGLAGYNEQFF	TGTGCCAGCAGCCGAGGACTAGCGGGGTACAATGAGCAGTTCTTC
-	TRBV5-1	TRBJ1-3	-	CASSPTVSGNTIYF	TGCGCCAGCAGCCCGACAGTCTCTGGAAACACCATATATTTT
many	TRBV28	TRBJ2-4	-	CASTRALAKNIQYF	TGTGCCAGCACTCGAGCGCTAGCCAAAAACATTCAGTACTTC
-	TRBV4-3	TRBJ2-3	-	CASSQRSSNADTQYF	TGCGCCAGCAGCCAGCGATCTAGTAACGCAGATACGCAGTATTTT